This TCR beta chain was identified in a study of a mutant IDH1 vaccine in newly diagnosed glioma. In the study overall: Among treated patients, around 60% were male and about 40% female, and mean age was approximately 40 years. The earlier regimen, radiotherapy, temozolomide, or both, was most often both.

The sample holds a few counts of this clone. Its antigen is still unknown. Study outcomes and limitations: Any relationship between pseudoprogression and changes in top peripheral T cell clonotypes seemed absent.

Data came from immunoSEQ multiplex PCR; TCRdb stores just in-frame clones and leaves some out. Counted here are about 34,000 clones, about three quarters occurring once; the ten biggest clones make up roughly 10%. This CDR3 is built from 11 residues. The germline CDR1 and CDR2 sequences are DFQATT and SNEGSKA (reference sequence). Sample time point: baseline, week 1 (first vaccination visit). Noted treatment: pre-vaccination baseline after standard-of-care therapy. Donors had new IDH1-mutant astrocytomas of WHO grade 3 or 4 (ATRX-lost). The TCR sequence derives from a man aged 50 to 60 with glioma. Some clones in this sample may be carry-over from other donors' samples. The material was peripheral blood mononuclear cells (PBMCs), obtained from a glioma patient treated with radiotherapy, temozolomide or both. The V and J genes are TRBV20-1 and TRBJ2-7; D uncertain. In DNA, the CDR3 is TGCAGCCCCGGGCCGACCTACGAGCAGTACTTC. It translates to CSPGPTYEQYF.